Listed below are T cell receptor beta chains from one sample, sequenced in a study of blood T cell repertoires in COVID-19. Data came from immunoSEQ multiplex PCR; TCRdb stores just in-frame clones and leaves some out. The table has approximately 260,000 clones, roughly nine tenths seen once. The sample was peripheral blood. The receptor source for this set is a man in his sixties who had recovered from COVID-19. The CDR3 runs from the conserved cysteine through the conserved F or W.

v_gene	len	j_gene	CDR3aa
TRBV12-5	16	TRBJ2-3	CASGLPASGGADTQYF
TRBV6-5	12	TRBJ2-7	CASSTTGGEQYF
TRBV25-1	17	TRBJ1-4	CASSGRSGGRTNEKLFF
TRBV30	11	TRBJ2-1	CAWGQAVEQFF
TRBV19	14	TRBJ1-1	CASSIPRSGAEAFF
TRBV10-3	15	TRBJ1-4	CAISELFATNEKLFF
TRBV3-1/TRBV3-2	15	TRBJ1-6	CASSQVYRGDSPLHF
TRBV24-1	16	TRBJ2-3	CATSDSGTPAADTQYF
TRBV4-2	16	TRBJ2-3	CASAQDSGGPTDTQYF
TRBV5-1	15	TRBJ1-2	CASSLGSQGNYGYTF
TRBV2	13	TRBJ1-4	CASREDSFEKLFF
TRBV30	12	TRBJ2-1	CAGTSGYNEQFF
TRBV11-2	14	TRBJ1-1	CASSLDLRGWEAFF
TRBV7-2	15	TRBJ2-1	CASSLGGGTYNEQFF
TRBV7-9	12	TRBJ1-2	CASSLGGQGYTF
TRBV25-1	14	TRBJ1-5	CASSRGYSNQPQHF
TRBV18	16	TRBJ2-1	CASSPQTSGAPNEQFF
TRBV5-1	13	TRBJ1-1	CASSLGQVTEAFF
TRBV20-1	16	TRBJ1-5	CSASPGVGRSNQPQHF
TRBV19	13	TRBJ2-2	CASSISASGELFF
TRBV24-1	15	TRBJ1-2	CATRPRGRGFGGYTF
TRBV30	13	TRBJ2-3	CAWRPGGTDTQYF
TRBV5-1	13	TRBJ1-2	CATTMGSGDGYTF
TRBV27	13	TRBJ1-2	CASSSRGYYGYTF
TRBV19	14	TRBJ1-5	CASSLQVGNQPQHF
TRBV20-1	11	TRBJ1-2	CSATAGYGYTF
TRBV12-3/TRBV12-4	13	TRBJ1-1	CASSSRQYTEAFF
TRBV6-5	13	TRBJ1-6	CASSSTEIRPLHF
TRBV28	16	TRBJ1-1	CASSPAGGQGPTEAFF
TRBV19	14	TRBJ2-5	CATGTATYQETQYF
TRBV11-2	14	TRBJ2-7	CASSSPRLSYEQYF
TRBV6-1	16	TRBJ2-1	CASSEEAGTPYNEQFF
TRBV5-4	14	TRBJ2-1	CASSFRQGANEQFF
TRBV9	17	TRBJ1-2	CASSVGERARRSYGYTF
TRBV6-5	13	TRBJ1-2	CATESWAGGGYTF
TRBV5-4	16	TRBJ2-2	CASSSIAGGNTGELFF
TRBV5-6	13	TRBJ1-2	CASSLDQGYGYTF
TRBV5-4	14	TRBJ2-2	CASSTKGGTGELFF
TRBV9	16	TRBJ2-5	CASSAIDYNPSGTQYF